This entry lists 21 T cell receptor beta chains sequenced from one sample in a study of tumor-infiltrating lymphocytes in oesophageal squamous cell carcinoma (dated by TCRdb to between 2015 and 2016). To prepare the library, PCR was applied. The reads were generated on an Illumina HiSeq 2000. TCRdb reanalyzed the raw reads on its own, using fastp at Q25 for trimming and MiXCR for clone calling, and kept in-frame beta chains. Duplicate CDR3 protein sequences are folded into a single record with the most common DNA and genes. The sample data list some 15,000 distinct CDR3 sequences, and approximately 43% of these were observed just once. The ten largest account for approximately 41% of the sample. The sequencing input was blood. These receptors were taken from a female donor with esophageal squamous cell carcinoma.

This clonotype is categorized as medium-sized (0.01 to 0.1%). Germline and junction disagree at one end, which may indicate a read error. The chain combines TRBV7-7 with TRBJ1-4; D gene uncertain. Germline V lookup: CDR1 SSHAT, CDR2 FNYEAQ (reference sequence). The CDR3 runs 13 residues. The CDR3 protein is CASSLMGQGKLFF. The CDR3 DNA reads as TGTGCTAGCAGCTTAATGGGCCAAGGAAAACTGTTTTTT. The complete variable domain, with remaining parts taken from reference TRBV7-7 and TRBJ1-4, reads GAGVSQSPRYKVTKRGQDVTLRCDPISSHATLYWYQQALGQGPEFLTYFNYEAQPDKSGLPSDRFSAERPEGSISTLTIQRTEQRDSAMYRCASSLMGQGKLFFGSGTQLSVL.

The chain recombines TRBV7-2 with TRBJ2-2; 7 bases match TRBD2. The CDR3 runs to 14 residues. The trim removed 2 bases at V and 6 bases at J, leaving 3 bases unmatched. The germline CDR1 and CDR2 sequences are SGHTA and FQGNSA. CDR3 loop: CASSLKGRAGELFF. The CDR3 DNA follows: TGTGCCAGCAGCTTAAAGGGGAGGGCCGGGGAGCTGTTTTTT. The full variable domain, in which reference TRBV7-2 and TRBJ2-2 provide the parts outside the CDR3, is GAGVSQSPSNKVTEKGKDVELRCDPISGHTALYWYRQSLGQGLEFLIYFQGNSAPDKSGLPSDRFSAERTGGSVSTLTIQRTQQEDSAVYLCASSLKGRAGELFFGEGSRLTVL.

The chain recombines TRBV7-2 with TRBJ2-4, with D perhaps matching TRBD2 (5 bases). Matching the DNA end better, TRBJ2-7 makes the J call doubtful. Germline-derived CDR1 and CDR2 are SGHTA and FQGNSA. CDR3 length: 14 amino acids. In nucleotides, the CDR3 is TGTGCCAGCAGCTTACAAGACGGACTCTACGAGCAGTACTTC. This codes for CASSLQDGLYEQYF.

The genes are TRBV6-2 or TRBV6-3 and TRBJ2-7; 8 bases are a match to TRBD2. The tail of the sequence fits TRBJ2-5 better, so the J call may be wrong. Per germline, CDR1 MNHEY and CDR2 SVGEGT. This CDR3 has 15 residues. CDR3 residues: CASSELRLAQETQYF. As DNA, the CDR3 is TGTGCCAGCAGTGAATTGCGACTAGCGCAAGAGACCCAGTACTTC.

The sample holds many counts of this clonotype. V usage is TRBV5-8 and J usage is TRBJ2-7, with unresolved D. Germline loops: CDR1 SGHTS, CDR2 YDEGEE. Deletions cut 0 bases from V and 2 bases from J, with 9 bases between. The length of the CDR3 is 14 residues. The CDR3 spells CASSLAPETYEQYF. DNA for the CDR3: TGTGCCAGCAGCTTGGCCCCAGAGACCTACGAGCAGTACTTC.

In its sample, this clonotype ranks as medium-sized (0.01 to 0.1%). V usage is TRBV7-8 and J usage is TRBJ2-2, with TRBD1 matching over 8 bases. This CDR3 has 16 amino acids. From germline, CDR1 is SGHVS and CDR2 FQNEAQ. V shed 5 bases, J shed 1 base, and the junction held 6 bases outside the gene matches. The CDR3 spells CASSRTGQENTGELFF. Written as DNA, the CDR3 is TGTGCCAGCAGCCGGACGGGACAGGAGAACACCGGGGAGCTGTTTTTT. The variable domain in full, completed from reference TRBV7-8 and TRBJ2-2, reads GAGVSQSPRYKVAKRGQDVALRCDPISGHVSLFWYQQALGQGPEFLTYFQNEAQLDKSGLPSDRFFAERPEGSVSTLKIQRTQQEDSAVYLCASSRTGQENTGELFFGEGSRLTVL.

By share, this clonotype ranks as medium-sized (0.01 to 0.1%). The chain is built from TRBV7-3 and TRBJ2-1; 8 positions match TRBD2. V shed 5 bases, J shed 0 bases, and the junction held 9 bases outside the gene matches. Germline CDR1 reads SGHTA; CDR2 reads FQGTGA. The CDR3 sequence is 17 residues long. For the CDR3, the DNA is TGTGCCAGCAGCCCCACGGGAGGGCACTCCTCCTACAATGAGCAGTTCTTC. Its translation is CASSPTGGHSSYNEQFF.

Note on this clonotype: A much larger clone sits a single nucleotide away, making a read error possible. The chain has TRBV2 and TRBJ2-1; D unresolved. Germline V gene lookup returns CDR1 SNHLY and CDR2 FYNNEI. CDR3 length: 11 amino acids. Trimming removed 3 bases from V and 10 bases from J, with 7 bases in between. CDR3 residues: CASSDSYEQFF. The CDR3 DNA is TGTGCCAGCAGTGACAGTTACGAGCAGTTCTTC.

This clonotype was found a few times. Given the absence of the conserved phenylalanine or tryptophan at the CDR3 end, a read error is likely. It is unclear where the CDR3 begins or ends on the DNA, so no DNA is shown, and the CDR3 is as TCRdb lists it. This chain joins TRBV4-3 and TRBJ2-6; the table's D call, TRBD1, has no DNA check behind it. Germline values: CDR1 LGHNA, CDR2 YSLEER. Counting both end residues, the CDR3 totals 10 amino acids. CDR3 amino acids: CASSPSVFRQ.

The sample holds many counts of this clonotype. V is TRBV5-1 and J is TRBJ1-2; D call uncertain. The CDR3 has 13 residues. CDR1 and CDR2 from the germline V gene are SGHRS and YFSETQ. The germline V and J ends were trimmed by 2 bases and 2 bases, with 7 bases remaining between them. Here the CDR3 reads CASSFQENYGYTF. CDR3 coding DNA: TGCGCCAGCAGCTTCCAGGAGAACTATGGCTACACCTTC.

In this sample, this clonotype turned up many times. This chain uses TRBV5-5 with TRBJ2-5; D is ambiguous. The J call could be wrong; TRBJ2-7 is a better fit for the DNA end. Germline V gene data show CDR1 as SGHKS and CDR2 as YYEKEE (reference sequence). The CDR3 is 15 residues long. CDR3 amino acids: CASSLVVGFGYEQYF. The DNA of the CDR3 is TGTGCCAGCAGCTTGGTCGTTGGATTCGGCTACGAGCAGTACTTC.

This clonotype is judged medium-sized (0.01 to 0.1%). This chain connects TRBV6-1 to TRBJ2-4; D remains unclear. The CDR3 sequence is 16 residues long. Germline values: CDR1 MNHNS, CDR2 SASEGT. Trimming stripped 2 bases from V and 3 bases from J, with 14 bases between. Here the CDR3 DNA reads TGTGCCAGCAGTGAAAATGTGGGTATCTACAAAAACATTCAGTACTTC. This sequence encodes CASSENVGIYKNIQYF.

This clonotype was counted many times. The chain recombines TRBV28 with TRBJ2-3; 10 nucleotides agree with TRBD2. CDR3 size: 15 residues. Germline V gene data show CDR1 as MDHEN and CDR2 as SYDVKM. V was clipped by 7 bases and J by 5 bases; unmatched bases: 9. The CDR3 DNA reads TGTGCCAGCACTAAAGCGGGAGGGCCGAAAGATACGCAGTATTTT. Protein product: CASTKAGGPKDTQYF.

This clonotype was recorded only once. Since a much larger clone is just one base distant, this may be a read error. The chain employs TRBV28 and TRBJ2-7; D is perhaps TRBD1 (6 bases). CDR1 is MDHEN and CDR2 is SYDVKM in the germline V gene. V shed 4 bases and J shed 7 bases, with 14 bases lying between them. The CDR3 covers 13 residues. For the CDR3, the DNA is TGTGCCAGCAGTTCACAGGGTTACAATGAGCAGTACTTC. The encoded protein is CASSSQGYNEQYF.

This clonotype has at least ten counts. V is TRBV5-1 and J is TRBJ1-3; D gene ambiguous. The CDR3 sequence is 16 residues long. V was clipped by 2 bases and J by 0 bases, with 12 bases between them. Germline V gene lookup returns CDR1 SGHRS and CDR2 YFSETQ. CDR3 DNA sequence: TGCGCCAGCAGCTTCGGGGATTCTTTCTCTGGAAACACCATATATTTT. Translated: CASSFGDSFSGNTIYF. The whole variable domain, remainder taken from reference TRBV5-1 and TRBJ1-3, is KAGVTQTPRYLIKTRGQQVTLSCSPISGHRSVSWYQQTPGQGLQFLFEYFSETQRNKGNFPGRFSGRQFSNSRSEMNVSTLELGDSALYLCASSFGDSFSGNTIYFGEGSWLTVV.

As for this clonotype: It is likely a read error, because the conserved phenylalanine at the end of the CDR3 is missing. It is unclear where the CDR3 begins or ends on the DNA, so no DNA is shown, and the CDR3 is as TCRdb lists it. The V and J genes are TRBV28 and TRBJ2-7. From its first to its last residue, the CDR3 has 14 amino acids. Germline V lookup: CDR1 MDHEN, CDR2 SYDVKM. The CDR3 reads CASSFPTYEQYFGS.

In this sample, this clonotype turned up many times. The rearrangement joins TRBV5-1 to TRBJ2-1, with 13 bases matching TRBD2. The CDR3 runs to 15 residues. V dropped 5 bases and J dropped 8; count of bases not matched to a gene: 7. Germline loops: CDR1 SGHRS, CDR2 YFSETQ. The CDR3 coding sequence is TGCGCCAGCAGTTCAGGACTAGCGGGAGTCGATGAGCAGTTCTTC. It is translated as CASSSGLAGVDEQFF.

This chain connects TRBV27 to TRBJ2-5; perhaps TRBD1 as D (5 bases). The CDR3 runs 14 residues. CDR1 is MNHEY, CDR2 SMNVEV, per germline (reference sequence). V lost 6 bases and J lost 4, with 15 bases in between. CDR3 sequence (DNA): TGTGCCAGCAGCTTCGCAGGGATGGGAGAGACCCAGTACTTC. It specifies CASSFAGMGETQYF.

Worth noting for this clonotype: One end of the junction is discordant with germline, which a read error may explain. The V call is TRBV10-3, the J call TRBJ2-4, with a weak D call TRBD1 (6 bases). This CDR3 has 14 amino acids. Germline lookup yields CDR1 ENHRY and CDR2 SYGVKD. The CDR3 reads CAISRTESPYEQHF. The CDR3 region has the DNA TGTGCCATCAGTCGGACAGAATCCCCCTACGAGCAGCACTTT.

This clonotype was picked up many times. This sequence joins TRBV11-2 and TRBJ2-3, with 14 bases fitting TRBD2. This CDR3 is built from 18 residues. V was pared by 6 bases and J by 6 bases, with 14 bases of the junction left unmatched. The V gene's germline CDR1 is SGHAT and CDR2 FQNNGV. The CDR3 nucleotides are TGTGCCAGCAGGCCGTCCGGACTAGCGGGAGGCCTTCACGATACGCAGTATTTT. It codes for CASRPSGLAGGLHDTQYF.

The J gene is TRBJ2-7, the V gene TRBV7-2; 11 bases line up with TRBD2. Per the germline V gene, CDR1 is SGHTA and CDR2 is FQGNSA. V trimming: 0 bases; J trimming: 2 bases; junction bases outside the gene matches: 6. The CDR3 length is 17 residues. CDR3 DNA: TGTGCCAGCAGCTTAGCCCCGACTAGCGGGGCCGCCTACGAGCAGTACTTC. This codes for CASSLAPTSGAAYEQYF.